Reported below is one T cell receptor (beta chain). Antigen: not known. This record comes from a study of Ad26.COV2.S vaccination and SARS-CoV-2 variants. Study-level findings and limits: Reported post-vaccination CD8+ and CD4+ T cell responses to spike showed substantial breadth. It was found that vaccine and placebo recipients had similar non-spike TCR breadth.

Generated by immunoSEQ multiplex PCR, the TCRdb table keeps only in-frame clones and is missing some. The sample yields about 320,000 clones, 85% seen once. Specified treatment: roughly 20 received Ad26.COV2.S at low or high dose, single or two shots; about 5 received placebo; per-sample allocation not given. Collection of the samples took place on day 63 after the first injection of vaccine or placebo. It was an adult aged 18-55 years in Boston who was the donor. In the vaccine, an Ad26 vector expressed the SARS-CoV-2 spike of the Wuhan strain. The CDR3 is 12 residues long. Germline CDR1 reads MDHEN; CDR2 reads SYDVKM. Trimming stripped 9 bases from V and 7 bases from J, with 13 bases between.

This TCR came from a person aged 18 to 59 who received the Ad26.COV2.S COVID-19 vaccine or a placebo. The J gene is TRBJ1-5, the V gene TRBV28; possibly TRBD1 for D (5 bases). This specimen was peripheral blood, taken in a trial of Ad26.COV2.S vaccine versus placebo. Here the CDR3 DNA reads TGTGCCAGTGGGACCGGTCGGCAGCCCCAGCATTTT. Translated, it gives CASGTGRQPQHF.